The 21 T cell receptor beta chains below were found in one sample sequenced in a study of Tregs in tolerant kidney transplant recipients (dated by TCRdb to between 2018 and 2021). The method was the immunoSEQ multiplex PCR assay. What TCRdb holds here is the immuneACCESS table cut down to in-frame rearrangements. Part of the clones is not present; checked against another copy, under half of the missing clones reflect an unresolved V gene, and the others are unexplained. This sample holds over 50,000 clones; around 80% were observed only once. Roughly 5.2% of the sample belongs to the ten largest clones. The sequencing sample was made of CD4+ T cells from blood. The receptor source for this set is a human donor in good health.

The J gene is TRBJ2-5, the V gene TRBV12-5, with D possibly TRBD2 on 7 matching bases. The germline V and J ends were trimmed by 2 bases and 9 bases, with 10 bases remaining between them. The CDR3 has 12 residues. CDR1 is LGHNT, CDR2 FRNRAP, per germline. CDR3 nucleotides: TGTGCTAGTGGTTTGACAGGGAGGGCCCAGTACTTC. The encoded protein is CASGLTGRAQYF. The full variable domain, its missing parts supplied by reference TRBV12-5 and TRBJ2-5, is DARVTQTPRHKVTEMGQEVTMRCQPILGHNTVFWYRQTMMQGLELLAYFRNRAPLDDSGMPKDRFSAEMPDATLATLKIQPSEPRDSAVYFCASGLTGRAQYFGPGTRLLVL.

The genes are TRBV29-1 and TRBJ2-3; D tentatively fits TRBD1 or TRBD2 (5 bases each). Deletions cut 7 bases from V and 2 bases from J, with 13 bases between. The CDR3 is made up of 13 amino acids. Germline V CDR1 and CDR2: SQVTM, ANQGSEA. CDR3 residues: CSGSGRITDTQYF. The CDR3 DNA reads as TGCAGCGGTTCGGGACGGATCACAGATACGCAGTATTTT.

With regard to this clone: One end of the junction is discordant with germline, which a read error may explain. The V and J genes are TRBV9 and TRBJ1-1, with TRBD1 as a possible D gene (5 bases). Germline CDR1 is SGDLS and CDR2 is YYNGEE. CDR3 length: 13 amino acids. This CDR3 is CASSDWQGTGAFF. The CDR3 DNA reads as TGTGCCAGCAGCGATTGGCAGGGAACTGGAGCTTTCTTT.

The chain links TRBV7-8 to TRBJ1-1, with D perhaps matching TRBD1 (5 bases). Germline CDR1 reads SGHVS; CDR2 reads FQNEAQ. This CDR3 is 15 amino acids long. Trimming removed 4 bases from V and 2 bases from J, with 14 bases in between. Here the CDR3 reads CASSSRGTINTEAFF. The CDR3 coding sequence is TGTGCCAGCAGCTCTCGAGGGACCATAAACACTGAAGCTTTCTTT.

The gene calls are TRBV5-4 and TRBJ2-7; tentatively, D is TRBD1 (6 bases). CDR1 and CDR2 (germline): SGHNT, YYREEE (reference sequence). Trimming left V 4 bases short and J 4 bases short, with 9 bases between. The CDR3 loop spans 12 amino acids. The CDR3 protein is CASSVQGYEQYF. The CDR3, as DNA: TGTGCCAGCAGCGTACAGGGATACGAGCAGTACTTC.

The chain combines TRBV5-4 with TRBJ1-2; TRBD1 matches 10 bases. Germline lookup yields CDR1 SGHNT and CDR2 YYREEE (reference sequence). The CDR3 runs 16 residues. Germline trimming cut 5 bases from V and 2 bases from J; bases unmatched to any gene: 9. CDR3 DNA: TGTGCCAGCAGTCCCGGACAGGGGGGAGGGAACTATGGCTACACCTTC. It encodes CASSPGQGGGNYGYTF.

This rearrangement joins TRBV30 to TRBJ1-1, with TRBD1 identical over 7 bases. The CDR3 loop spans 14 amino acids. J gave up 5 bases and V 0 bases, and 6 bases lay outside the gene matches. In germline, CDR1 is GTSNPN, CDR2 SVGIG (reference sequence). The CDR3 DNA reads TGTGCCTGGAGTGTAGACAGGGAGGGGACTGAAGCTTTCTTT. Amino acids: CAWSVDREGTEAFF.

The chain couples TRBV7-2 to TRBJ2-1; 9 nucleotides match TRBD2. CDR1 and CDR2 (germline): SGHTA, FQGNSA. This CDR3 comprises 13 residues. Trimming at V came to 6 bases and at J to 9 bases, leaving 6 bases not matched to a gene. CDR3 DNA sequence: TGTGCCAGCAGAGATAGCGGGGGAACTGAGCAGTTCTTC. It specifies CASRDSGGTEQFF.

V and J are TRBV29-1 and TRBJ2-3; 10 positions match TRBD2. This CDR3 is built from 13 residues. Per the germline V gene, CDR1 is SQVTM and CDR2 is ANQGSEA. V lost 7 bases, J lost 2 bases, and 3 bases stayed unmatched. The CDR3 region is CSASGRVTDTQYF. The CDR3, as DNA: TGCAGCGCCAGCGGGAGGGTCACAGATACGCAGTATTTT.

V usage is TRBV6-6 and J usage is TRBJ2-7, with D possibly matching TRBD1 (5 bases). Germline loops: CDR1 MNHNY, CDR2 SVGAGI (reference sequence). CDR3 length: 14 residues. The V end lost 4 bases, the J end lost 3 bases, and 13 bases lay between the germline ends. The CDR3 bases are TGTGCCAGCAGTTTTCTGAGACAGATCTACGAGCAGTACTTC. Encoded protein: CASSFLRQIYEQYF.

This chain links TRBV30 with TRBJ2-3; 9 nucleotides line up with TRBD2. This CDR3 spans 12 amino acids. Per the germline V gene, CDR1 is GTSNPN and CDR2 is SVGIG (reference sequence). Here the CDR3 reads CAGGRATDTQYF. For the CDR3, the DNA is TGTGCGGGCGGGAGGGCCACAGATACGCAGTATTTT.

This chain links TRBV18 with TRBJ2-5; D is possibly TRBD2 (5 bases). This CDR3 has 14 residues. Germline assignment: CDR1 KGHSH and CDR2 LQKENI. V dropped 2 bases and J dropped 4 bases, with 11 bases sitting between them. The CDR3 spells CASSPTEGGETQYF. CDR3 in DNA: TGTGCCAGCTCACCAACTGAGGGCGGAGAGACCCAGTACTTC.

V is TRBV29-1 and J is TRBJ2-3; 12 nucleotides agree with TRBD2. Germline V CDR1 and CDR2: SQVTM, ANQGSEA. With 0 bases clipped from V and 5 bases from J, the junction kept 12 bases outside the gene matches. The CDR3 is made up of 18 amino acids. CDR3 in DNA: TGCAGCGTTGAAGATCTTAGGACTAGCGGGACGGAGGGAGATACGCAGTATTTT. Encoded protein: CSVEDLRTSGTEGDTQYF.

The V and J genes are TRBV5-6 and TRBJ2-3; D is uncertain. The CDR3 has 16 residues. CDR1 and CDR2 (germline): SGHDT, YYEEEE. V was cut by 1 base and J by 0 bases, with 12 bases left in between. In nucleotides, the CDR3 is TGTGCCAGCAGCTTGTCAGTGACTGCTAGCACAGATACGCAGTATTTT. Protein product: CASSLSVTASTDTQYF.

V is TRBV4-3 and J is TRBJ2-1, with D unclear. V was trimmed by 4 bases and J by 4 bases, leaving 8 bases between them. The CDR3 has 13 amino acids. The germline V gene encodes CDR1 LGHNA and CDR2 YSLEER. The CDR3 bases are TGCGCCAGCAGCCGTCAGAGTTACAATGAGCAGTTCTTC. Translating it yields CASSRQSYNEQFF.

The chain uses TRBV4-1 and TRBJ2-3; TRBD1 matches 9 bases. The CDR3 spans 15 residues. CDR1 MGHRA and CDR2 YSYEKL come from the germline V gene. With 1 base clipped from V and 5 bases from J, the junction kept 4 bases outside the gene matches. CDR3 sequence: CASSQGNRGQDTQYF. The CDR3 nucleotides read TGCGCCAGCAGCCAAGGTAACAGGGGGCAAGATACGCAGTATTTT.

For the CDR3, the DNA is TGTGCCAGCAGCAAGATGACTAGCGGGGGGGCTCCGGGGACAGATACGCAGTATTTT. It is translated as CASSKMTSGGAPGTDTQYF. The rearrangement joins TRBV21-1 to TRBJ2-3; the table's D call of TRBD2 was not tested on the DNA. TRBV21-1 is a listed pseudogene. The CDR3 totals 19 residues.

The table lists this clone with a count of one. This chain uses TRBV5-8 with TRBJ1-5; no firm D call. The CDR3 totals 15 residues. Germline values: CDR1 SGHTS, CDR2 YDEGEE. V dropped 2 bases and J dropped 5 bases, with 14 bases sitting between them. The CDR3 region has the DNA TGTGCCAGCAGCTTACTGGTTGCCAGAGATCAGCCCCAGCATTTT. It specifies CASSLLVARDQPQHF.

V gene TRBV9 combines with J gene TRBJ2-2, with D possibly called TRBD1 or TRBD2 (5 bases each). There are 15 residues in the CDR3. The V end was cut by 2 bases, the J end by 4 bases, with 12 bases between. In germline, CDR1 is SGDLS, CDR2 YYNGEE. The CDR3 spells CASSVTGPGTGELFF. CDR3 nucleotides: TGTGCCAGCAGCGTTACGGGGCCGGGCACCGGGGAGCTGTTTTTT.

The rearrangement links TRBV4-2 to TRBJ2-3, with D possibly being TRBD2 (6 bases). CDR1 and CDR2 from the germline V gene are LGHNA and YNFKEQ. The CDR3 sequence is 15 residues long. The germline V and J ends were trimmed by 0 bases and 5 bases, with 12 bases remaining between them. This CDR3 reads CASSQDKLAEDTQYF. The CDR3 DNA sequence: TGTGCCAGCAGCCAAGATAAACTAGCCGAAGATACGCAGTATTTT.

The chain joins TRBV11-2 to TRBJ2-2; the match to TRBD1 covers 10 bases. Germline CDR1 and CDR2: SGHAT and FQNNGV. This CDR3 spans 17 amino acids. V gave up 5 bases and J gave up 6 bases; unmatched junction bases: 12. The CDR3, as DNA: TGTGCCAGCAGCCCGTCTACCGGACAGGGGGGGGCCGGGGAGCTGTTTTTT. Protein sequence: CASSPSTGQGGAGELFF. The whole variable domain, filled in from reference TRBV11-2 and TRBJ2-2, reads EAGVAQSPRYKIIEKRQSVAFWCNPISGHATLYWYQQILGQGPKLLIQFQNNGVVDDSQLPKDRFSAERLKGVDSTLKIQPAKLEDSAVYLCASSPSTGQGGAGELFFGEGSRLTVL.